Listed here are 24 T cell receptor beta chains from one sample, sequenced in a study of T cell changes during pregnancy in multiple sclerosis. Repertoires were generated with immunoSEQ multiplex PCR, while TCRdb's copy carries only in-frame clones and drops some. The sample has some 53,000 clones, around 92% seen once. This sample comprised CD4+ T cells from peripheral blood mononuclear cells, obtained in the third trimester of pregnancy. All receptors come from a female donor with multiple sclerosis, enrolled in a pregnancy study.

CDR3 loop: CASRLGQGNTEAFF. In DNA form, the CDR3 reads TGCGCCAGCAGGCTGGGACAGGGGAACACTGAAGCTTTCTTT. The chain recombines TRBV5-1 with TRBJ1-1; 9 nucleotides match TRBD1. The V segment lost 5 bases and the J segment 1 base; nucleotides outside the gene matches: 3. CDR3 length: 14 amino acids. Germline CDR1 reads SGHRS; CDR2 reads YFSETQ.

V and J are TRBV4-1 and TRBJ1-5, with D tentatively TRBD1 (5 bases). The CDR3 runs 15 residues. Trimming removed 0 bases from V and 3 bases from J, with 9 bases in between. Germline V gives CDR1 MGHRA, CDR2 YSYEKL. The CDR3 here is CASSQDVGPNQPQHF. The CDR3 region has the DNA TGCGCCAGCAGCCAAGATGTGGGGCCCAATCAGCCCCAGCATTTT.

The J gene is TRBJ1-5, the V gene TRBV6-5; tentative D call: TRBD1 (5 bases). This CDR3 contains 14 residues. CDR1 and CDR2 (germline): MNHEY, SVGAGI. V lost 6 bases, J lost 0 bases, and 9 bases lay in between. CDR3 residues: CASRQDVSNQPQHF. The CDR3 DNA reads as TGTGCCAGCAGACAGGATGTTAGCAATCAGCCCCAGCATTTT.

CDR3: CAWRGTGNTEAFF. The DNA of the CDR3 is TGTGCCTGGAGGGGGACAGGGAACACTGAAGCTTTCTTT. The chain links TRBV30 to TRBJ1-1; TRBD1 matches at 8 bases. The V gene's germline CDR1 is GTSNPN and CDR2 SVGIG (reference sequence). Trimming at V came to 3 bases and at J to 1 base, leaving 1 base not matched to a gene. This CDR3 region has 13 residues.

V is TRBV19 and J is TRBJ1-3; no clear D. This CDR3 comprises 11 residues. Germline V gene data show CDR1 as LNHDA and CDR2 as SQIVND (reference sequence). The V end lost 6 bases, the J end lost 4 bases, and 4 bases lay between the germline ends. The CDR3 DNA is TGTGCCAGTAGCGCGGGAAACACCATATATTTT. Protein sequence: CASSAGNTIYF.

The chain carries TRBV28 and TRBJ1-2; TRBD1 is a possible D gene (5 bases). V gave up 5 bases and J gave up 4 bases, with 14 bases separating them. The CDR3 extends over 14 amino acids. Germline V gene lookup returns CDR1 MDHEN and CDR2 SYDVKM. CDR3 in DNA: TGTGCCAGCAGTGGGGGGGTTAATTTCTATGGCTACACCTTC. It translates to CASSGGVNFYGYTF.

J is TRBJ1-2 and V is TRBV29-1; 10 bases are shared with TRBD1. CDR1 and CDR2 from the germline V gene are SQVTM and ANQGSEA. The CDR3 covers 13 residues. V was pared by 7 bases and J by 9 bases, with 11 bases of the junction left unmatched. The CDR3 DNA sequence: TGCAGCGCCCGACCGGGACAGGGGACTAGCTACACCTTC. Its protein product is CSARPGQGTSYTF.

The chain recombines TRBV7-2 with TRBJ2-7, with 7 bases identical to TRBD1. The CDR3 loop spans 14 amino acids. Looked up from germline, CDR1 is SGHTA and CDR2 is FQGNSA. Germline trimming cut 0 bases from V and 1 base from J; bases unmatched to any gene: 0. CDR3 in DNA: TGTGCCAGCAGCTTAGCGGGACAGTCCTACGAGCAGTACTTC. Protein product: CASSLAGQSYEQYF.

The chain combines TRBV7-2 with TRBJ2-1; TRBD1 matches 8 bases. Germline V lookup: CDR1 SGHTA, CDR2 FQGNSA. This CDR3 region has 15 residues. The J segment lost 6 bases and the V segment lost 8 bases, leaving 12 bases of the junction unmatched. The CDR3 DNA sequence: TGTGCCAGCGGCCTCCCAGGACAGGGAATCAATGAGCAGTTCTTC. Translated, it gives CASGLPGQGINEQFF.

The chain links TRBV2 to TRBJ2-7; 9 bases fit TRBD2. This CDR3 is built from 14 residues. Per the germline V gene, CDR1 is SNHLY and CDR2 is FYNNEI. The trim removed 6 bases at V and 4 bases at J, leaving 7 bases unmatched. This CDR3 is CASRPGLAVYEQYF. The CDR3 nucleotides read TGTGCCAGCAGACCGGGACTAGCCGTGTACGAGCAGTACTTC.

The chain employs TRBV7-6 and TRBJ1-5; 9 bases are a match to TRBD1. Germline assignment: CDR1 SGHVS and CDR2 FNYEAQ. The CDR3 extends over 15 amino acids. J gave up 7 bases and V 3 bases, and 7 bases lay outside the gene matches. CDR3 DNA: TGTGCCAGCAGCTTGAGACAGGGGGTAGAGCAGCCCCAGCATTTT. It specifies CASSLRQGVEQPQHF.

The chain links TRBV6-1 to TRBJ2-1; 8 nucleotides match TRBD2. CDR3 length equals 14 residues. Per the germline V gene, CDR1 is MNHNS and CDR2 is SASEGT. The V segment lost 1 base and the J segment 6 bases; nucleotides outside the gene matches: 2. The CDR3 sequence is CASSEGTSFNEQFF. CDR3 coding DNA: TGTGCCAGCAGTGAAGGGACTAGCTTCAATGAGCAGTTCTTC.

The chain joins TRBV6-1 to TRBJ1-3; D is uncertain. Trimming removed 1 base from V and 4 bases from J, with 11 bases in between. This CDR3 is 15 amino acids long. Germline lookup yields CDR1 MNHNS and CDR2 SASEGT. CDR3 coding DNA: TGTGCCAGCAGTGAAGGTAAACAGATCGGAAACACCATATATTTT. Translation gives CASSEGKQIGNTIYF.

This chain links TRBV6-1 with TRBJ1-2; no reliable D call. V was pared by 6 bases and J by 7 bases, with 18 bases between. CDR3 length: 14 amino acids. Per germline, CDR1 MNHNS and CDR2 SASEGT. Here the CDR3 reads CASSLSGMSSGYTF. The CDR3 region has the DNA TGTGCCAGCAGCCTTTCCGGGATGTCTAGTGGCTACACCTTC.

The rearrangement links TRBV18 to TRBJ2-1; 11 bases align to TRBD1. Germline CDR1 and CDR2: KGHSH and LQKENI. The CDR3 extends over 15 amino acids. V trimming: 0 bases; J trimming: 12 bases; junction bases outside the gene matches: 7. This CDR3 is CASSPPHLGQGAQFF. The CDR3 DNA sequence: TGTGCCAGCTCACCACCCCATCTTGGACAGGGGGCGCAGTTCTTC.

V is TRBV28 and J is TRBJ1-2, with D possibly TRBD1 on 5 matching bases. CDR3 length equals 13 residues. Trimming shortened V by 7 bases and J by 7 bases, and 16 bases separated the two germline ends. CDR1 is MDHEN, CDR2 SYDVKM, per germline. DNA for the CDR3: TGTGCCAGCACCCCCGGGGGGGGGTTTGGCTACACCTTC. Encoded protein: CASTPGGGFGYTF.

This chain uses TRBV10-3 with TRBJ1-6, with no clear D. Germline CDR1 reads ENHRY; CDR2 reads SYGVKD. The CDR3 spans 15 residues. The ends were cut back, 0 bases at V and 4 bases at J, with 7 bases in the middle. The CDR3, as DNA: TGTGCCATCAGTGAGTCTCCACAGTATAATTCACCCCTCCACTTT. It translates to CAISESPQYNSPLHF.

This clone appeared once. The genes are TRBV11-2 and TRBJ1-5, with unresolved D. Germline loops: CDR1 SGHAT, CDR2 FQNNGV. V was shortened by 6 bases and J by 9 bases, with 15 bases between the two germline ends. CDR3 length equals 13 residues. Written as DNA, the CDR3 is TGTGCCAGCAGTCAGGACCCCGGGAGGCCCCAGCATTTT. Translation gives CASSQDPGRPQHF. Based on the CDR3 plus reference TRBV11-2 and TRBJ1-5, the full variable domain is EAGVAQSPRYKIIEKRQSVAFWCNPISGHATLYWYQQILGQGPKLLIQFQNNGVVDDSQLPKDRFSAERLKGVDSTLKIQPAKLEDSAVYLCASSQDPGRPQHFGDGTRLSIL.

The V and J genes are TRBV5-4 and TRBJ1-2, with TRBD1 as a possible D gene (5 bases). The CDR3 is made up of 15 amino acids. Germline CDR1 SGHNT, CDR2 YYREEE (reference sequence). Trimming cost V 0 bases and J 8 bases, with 17 bases left between them. The CDR3 loop is CASSLDPIGDVGYTF. The CDR3, as DNA: TGTGCCAGCAGCTTGGATCCCATAGGGGATGTCGGCTACACCTTC.

The chain links TRBV28 to TRBJ1-2; no clear D. The V end lost 2 bases, the J end lost 4 bases, and 5 bases lay between the germline ends. CDR1 and CDR2 (germline): MDHEN, SYDVKM. The CDR3 length is 12 residues. CDR3 DNA: TGTGCCAGCAGTTTAGCGGTCTATGGCTACACCTTC. It codes for CASSLAVYGYTF.

This sequence joins TRBV10-3 and TRBJ2-7; TRBD1 matches at 8 bases. V lost 5 bases, J lost 5 bases, and 8 bases stayed unmatched. Germline CDR1 reads ENHRY; CDR2 reads SYGVKD. The CDR3 is made up of 14 amino acids. The chain's CDR3 is CAISPRTGSDEQYF. CDR3 sequence (DNA): TGTGCCATCAGTCCACGGACAGGGTCGGACGAGCAGTACTTC.

V and J are TRBV5-1 and TRBJ1-2, with D possibly being TRBD1 (6 bases). The germline V gene has CDR1 SGHRS and CDR2 YFSETQ. Trimming took 4 bases from V and 2 from J, leaving 21 bases between them. CDR3 length: 17 amino acids. For the CDR3, the DNA is TGCGCCAGCAGCAGCGACAGGTGGGGTAGTGACAACTATGGCTACACCTTC. Its translation: CASSSDRWGSDNYGYTF.

This sequence joins TRBV2 and TRBJ2-3, with D maybe TRBD2 (6 bases). From germline, CDR1 is SNHLY and CDR2 FYNNEI. Trimming removed 6 bases from V and 1 base from J, with 11 bases in between. CDR3 length: 14 residues. The CDR3 protein is CASSPGLGTDTQYF. CDR3 sequence (DNA): TGTGCCAGCAGCCCGGGACTGGGCACAGATACGCAGTATTTT.

The V and J genes are TRBV4-2 and TRBJ2-3; 11 bases are a match to TRBD2. Looked up from germline, CDR1 is LGHNA and CDR2 is YNFKEQ. J was trimmed by 4 bases and V by 0 bases; bases with no gene match: 0. The CDR3 is 15 residues long. The CDR3 region has the DNA TGTGCCAGCAGCCAAGAGGGACTAGCGGCAGATACGCAGTATTTT. Translated: CASSQEGLAADTQYF.